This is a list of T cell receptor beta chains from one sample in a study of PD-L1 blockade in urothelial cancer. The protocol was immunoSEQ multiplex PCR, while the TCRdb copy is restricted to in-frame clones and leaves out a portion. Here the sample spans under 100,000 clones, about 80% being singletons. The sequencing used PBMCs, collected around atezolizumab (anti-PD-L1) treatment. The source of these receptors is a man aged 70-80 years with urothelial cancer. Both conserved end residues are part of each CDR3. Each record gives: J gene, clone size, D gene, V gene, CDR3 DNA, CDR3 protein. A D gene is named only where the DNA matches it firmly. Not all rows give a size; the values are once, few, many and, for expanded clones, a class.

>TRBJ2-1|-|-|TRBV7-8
TGTGCCAGCAGCTTAGAGGCTAGGGGCTCACAGTTCTTC
CASSLEARGSQFF
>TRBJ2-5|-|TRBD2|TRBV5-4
TGTGCCAGCAGCTTCCCAGGACTAGCGGAAGAGACCCAGTACTTC
CASSFPGLAEETQYF
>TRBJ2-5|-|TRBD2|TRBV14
TGTGCCAGCAGCCCCTTGAGACTAGCGGGAAAGGAGACCCAGTACTTC
CASSPLRLAGKETQYF
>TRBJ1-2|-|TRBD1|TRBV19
TGTGCCAGTAGTAGCGGGACAGACTATGGCTACACCTTC
CASSSGTDYGYTF
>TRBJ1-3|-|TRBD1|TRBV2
TGTGCCAGCAGGGACAGGGGCAACTCTGGAAACACCATATATTTT
CASRDRGNSGNTIYF
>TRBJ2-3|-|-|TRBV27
TGTGCCAGCAGTATCCGCAGGGAAGGCGGCACAGATACGCAGTATTTT
CASSIRREGGTDTQYF
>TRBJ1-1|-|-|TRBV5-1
TGCGCCAGCAGCTTCGGAGGCGAAACTGAAGCTTTCTTT
CASSFGGETEAFF
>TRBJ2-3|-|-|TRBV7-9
TGTGCCAGCACCATGGCCAGCACAGATACGCAGTATTTT
CASTMASTDTQYF
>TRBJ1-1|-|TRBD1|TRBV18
TGTGCCAGCTCTTTTCAGGACAGGGGGACTGAAGCTTTCTTT
CASSFQDRGTEAFF
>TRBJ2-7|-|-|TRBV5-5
TGTGCCAGCAGCTTGTTACTTCTCTACGAGCAGTACTTC
CASSLLLLYEQYF
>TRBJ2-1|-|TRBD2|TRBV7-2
TGTGCCAGCAGCTCTCGACTAGCGGGAGATCGTGAGTTCTTC
CASSSRLAGDREFF
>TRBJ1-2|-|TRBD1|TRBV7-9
TGTGCCAGCAGCTCAAGGACAGGAGCAAATGGCTACACCTTC
CASSSRTGANGYTF
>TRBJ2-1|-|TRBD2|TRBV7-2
TGTGCCAGCAGGGGTTCTAGCGGGAGCGGTAATGAGCAGTTCTTC
CASRGSSGSGNEQFF
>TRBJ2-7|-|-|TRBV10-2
TGCGCCAGCAGCCCCACCCTGGACACCGAGCAGTACTTC
CASSPTLDTEQYF
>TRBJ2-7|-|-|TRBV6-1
TGTGCCAGCAGTGAAGGGCAGCGGTTGGGACAGTACTTC
CASSEGQRLGQYF
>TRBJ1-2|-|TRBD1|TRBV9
TGTGCCAGCAGCGACCGACGGACAGGGATGAACGGCTACACCTTC
CASSDRRTGMNGYTF
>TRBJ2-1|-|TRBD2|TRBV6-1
TGTGCCAGCAAGCTGGGGACTAGAGTCTACAATGAGCAGTTCTTC
CASKLGTRVYNEQFF
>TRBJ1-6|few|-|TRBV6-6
TGTGCCAGCAGCCGCCAGAAGGGGTCACCCCTCCACTTT
CASSRQKGSPLHF
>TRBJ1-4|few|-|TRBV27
TGTGCCAGCAGTTTCTCGGGTCACAAGGGGGAAAAACTGTTTTTT
CASSFSGHKGEKLFF
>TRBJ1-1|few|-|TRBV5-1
TGCGCCAGCAGCTTGGTGTCCCAAAACACTGAAGCTTTCTTT
CASSLVSQNTEAFF
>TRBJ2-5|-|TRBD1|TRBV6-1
TGTGCCAGCACCTCTGGGACAGGAGGAGAGACCCAGTACTTC
CASTSGTGGETQYF
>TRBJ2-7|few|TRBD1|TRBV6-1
TGTGCCATCAAAGGGGACAGGCACTCCTACGAGCAGTACTTC
CAIKGDRHSYEQYF
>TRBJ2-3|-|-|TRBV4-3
TGCGCCAGCAGCCAAGAACTAGGGACAGATACGCAGTATTTT
CASSQELGTDTQYF
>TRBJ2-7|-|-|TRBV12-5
TGTGCTAGTGTTCAAGGGAGAAACTACGAGCAGTACTTC
CASVQGRNYEQYF
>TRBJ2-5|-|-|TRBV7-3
TGTGCCAGCGCTTTACGCCGCCGGGAGACCCAGTACTTC
CASALRRRETQYF
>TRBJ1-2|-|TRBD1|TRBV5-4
TGTGCCAGCAGCCTAGGACAGGGAGTCAACTATGGCTACACCTTC
CASSLGQGVNYGYTF
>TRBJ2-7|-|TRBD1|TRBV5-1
TGCGCCAGCAGCTTGGTTGACAGGGGGGCCCACGAGCAGTACTTC
CASSLVDRGAHEQYF
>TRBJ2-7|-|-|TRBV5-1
TGCGCCAGCAGCTTGGCCGGAGGGCGCCCCTACGAGCAGTACTTC
CASSLAGGRPYEQYF
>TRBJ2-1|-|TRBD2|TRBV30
TGTGCCGGGGTCGGACTAGCGCCCGGTAATGAGCAGTTCTTC
CAGVGLAPGNEQFF
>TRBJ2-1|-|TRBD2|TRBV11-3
TGTGCCAGCAGCGCTACTAGCGGGATACTGACTGAGCAGTTCTTC
CASSATSGILTEQFF
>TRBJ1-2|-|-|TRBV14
TGTGCCAGCAGCCAAGACGGAGTCCCCCAACGTGGCTACACCTTC
CASSQDGVPQRGYTF
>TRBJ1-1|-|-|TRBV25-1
TGTGCCAGCATGCAGGGGATCACTGAAGCTTTCTTT
CASMQGITEAFF
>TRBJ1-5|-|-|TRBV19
TGTGCCAGTAGCGATACGGAGTTACATTATCAGCCCCAGCATTTT
CASSDTELHYQPQHF
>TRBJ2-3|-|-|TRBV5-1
TGCGCCAGCAGCTTGGACAGGCAAGGGGATACGCAGTATTTT
CASSLDRQGDTQYF
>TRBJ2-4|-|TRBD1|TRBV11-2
TGTGCCAGCAGCCCCGGGACCCAGGGGGACATTCAGTACTTC
CASSPGTQGDIQYF
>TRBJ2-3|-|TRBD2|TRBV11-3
TGTGCCAGCAGCCCGAGACTAGCGGGAGGTCCTAGCACAGATACGCAGTATTTT
CASSPRLAGGPSTDTQYF
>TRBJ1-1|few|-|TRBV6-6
TGTGCCAGCAGTCCGGACAGTTTAGCTTTCTTT
CASSPDSLAFF
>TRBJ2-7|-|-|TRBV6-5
TGTGCGGCAGGGGCGAGCTCCTACGAGCAGTACTTC
CAAGASSYEQYF
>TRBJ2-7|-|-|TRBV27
TGTGCCAGCAATCGGGCGGGCCTGAACTCCTACGAGCAGTACTTC
CASNRAGLNSYEQYF
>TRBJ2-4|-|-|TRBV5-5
TGTGCCAGCAGCTTGTTTGTCTTAGACAAAAACATTCAGTACTTC
CASSLFVLDKNIQYF
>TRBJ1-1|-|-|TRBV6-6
TGTGCCAGCAACCCAAACAGCGGGGCGGCGGAAGCTTTCTTT
CASNPNSGAAEAFF
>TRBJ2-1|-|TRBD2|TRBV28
TGTGCCAGCACCCCCCTGTGGGGACTAGCGGGCACGAATGAGCAGTTCTTC
CASTPLWGLAGTNEQFF
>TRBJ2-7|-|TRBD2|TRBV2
TGTGCCAGCAGTGCCAGCGGGGCCTCCCGGCACGAGCAGTACTTC
CASSASGASRHEQYF
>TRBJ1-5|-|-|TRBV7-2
TGTGCCAGCAGCCTTTCTCAGGATAGCAATCAGCCCCAGCATTTT
CASSLSQDSNQPQHF
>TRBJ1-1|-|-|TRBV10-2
TGCGCCAGCAGGGTGGAGACAGCTGAAGCTTTCTTT
CASRVETAEAFF
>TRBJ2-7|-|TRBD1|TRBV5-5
TGTGCCAGCAGCTGGGGCCCGGGACAGACCTACGAGCAGTACTTC
CASSWGPGQTYEQYF
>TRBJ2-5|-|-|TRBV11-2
TGTGCCAGCAGCTTAGCGGGGGGCCCGCGAGAGACCCAGTACTTC
CASSLAGGPRETQYF
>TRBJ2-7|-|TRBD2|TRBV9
TGTGCCAGCAGCGAGACTAGCGGGAGTTTCTACGAGCAGTACTTC
CASSETSGSFYEQYF
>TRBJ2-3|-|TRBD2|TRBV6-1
TGTGCCAGCAGTGAGCTAGCGGGGGTGGCGAGGGGAGATACGCAGTATTTT
CASSELAGVARGDTQYF
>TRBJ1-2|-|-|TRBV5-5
TGTGCCAGCAGCCTTAAAGACAGGTCTCTAAAGGACTATGGCTACACCTTC
CASSLKDRSLKDYGYTF
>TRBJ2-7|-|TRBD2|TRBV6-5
TGTGCCAGCAGCCCTTCACTAGCGCCCTACGAGCAGTACTTC
CASSPSLAPYEQYF
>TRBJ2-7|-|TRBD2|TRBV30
TGTGCCTGGATGAAAATCCGGGAGGTCGAGCAGTACTTC
CAWMKIREVEQYF
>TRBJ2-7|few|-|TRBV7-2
TGTGCCAGCAGCGCCGGGGGTACAGCCTACGAGCAGTACTTC
CASSAGGTAYEQYF